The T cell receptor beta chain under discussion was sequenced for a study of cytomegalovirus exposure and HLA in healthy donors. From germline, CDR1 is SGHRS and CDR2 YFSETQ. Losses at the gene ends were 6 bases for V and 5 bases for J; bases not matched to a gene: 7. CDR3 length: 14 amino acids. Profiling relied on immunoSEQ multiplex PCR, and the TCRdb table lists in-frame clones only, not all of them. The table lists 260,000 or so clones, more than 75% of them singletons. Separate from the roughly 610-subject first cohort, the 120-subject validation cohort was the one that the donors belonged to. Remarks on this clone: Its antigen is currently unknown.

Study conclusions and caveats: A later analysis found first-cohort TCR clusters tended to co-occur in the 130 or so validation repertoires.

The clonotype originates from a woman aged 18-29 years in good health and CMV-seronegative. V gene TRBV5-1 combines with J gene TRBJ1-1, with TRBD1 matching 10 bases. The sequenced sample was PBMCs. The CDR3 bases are TGCGCCAGCACCATGGACAGGGGGGGGACTGAAGCTTTCTTT. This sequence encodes CASTMDRGGTEAFF.